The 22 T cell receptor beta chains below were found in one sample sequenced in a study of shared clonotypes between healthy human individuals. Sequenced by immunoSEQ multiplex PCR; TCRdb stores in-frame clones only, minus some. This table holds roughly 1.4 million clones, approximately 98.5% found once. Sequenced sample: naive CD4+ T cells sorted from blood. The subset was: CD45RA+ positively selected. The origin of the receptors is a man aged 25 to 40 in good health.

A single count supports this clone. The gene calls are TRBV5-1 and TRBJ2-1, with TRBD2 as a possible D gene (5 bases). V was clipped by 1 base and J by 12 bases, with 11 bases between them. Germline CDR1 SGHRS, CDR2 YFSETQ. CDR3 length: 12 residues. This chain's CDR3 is CASSLLRGLQFF. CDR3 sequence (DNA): TGCGCCAGCAGCTTGCTCCGCGGGTTGCAGTTCTTC.

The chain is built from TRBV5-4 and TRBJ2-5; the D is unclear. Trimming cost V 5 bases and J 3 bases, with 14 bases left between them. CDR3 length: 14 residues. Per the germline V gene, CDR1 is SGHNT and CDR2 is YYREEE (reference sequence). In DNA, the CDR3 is TGTGCCAGCAGTGTACCTCCGGTAGAAGAGACCCAGTACTTC. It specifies CASSVPPVEETQYF.

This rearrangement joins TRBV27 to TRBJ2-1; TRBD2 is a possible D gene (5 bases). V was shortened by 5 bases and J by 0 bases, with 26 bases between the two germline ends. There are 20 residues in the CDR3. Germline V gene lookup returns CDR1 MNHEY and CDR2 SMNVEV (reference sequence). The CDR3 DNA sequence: TGTGCCAGCAGTAGATCGGTTGCGGGCCGGATGGCCTTCTCCTACAATGAGCAGTTCTTC. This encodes CASSRSVAGRMAFSYNEQFF.

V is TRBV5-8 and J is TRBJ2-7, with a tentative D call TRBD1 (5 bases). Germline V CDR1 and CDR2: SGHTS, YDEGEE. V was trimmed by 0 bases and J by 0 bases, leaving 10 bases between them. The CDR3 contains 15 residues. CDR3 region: CASSLGQGSSYEQYF. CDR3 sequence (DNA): TGTGCCAGCAGCTTGGGGCAGGGCAGCTCCTACGAGCAGTACTTC.

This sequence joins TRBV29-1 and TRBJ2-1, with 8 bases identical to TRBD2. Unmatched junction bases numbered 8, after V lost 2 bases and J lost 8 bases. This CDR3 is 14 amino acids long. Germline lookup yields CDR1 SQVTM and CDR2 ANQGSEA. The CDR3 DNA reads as TGCAGCGTTGAACATGGAAAAGCGGGAGATGAGCAGTTCTTC. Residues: CSVEHGKAGDEQFF.

The DNA for the CDR3 is TGTGCCAGCAGCCAAGGGGCAGGGAGAACCTACGAGCAGTACTTC. Protein sequence: CASSQGAGRTYEQYF. The V and J genes are TRBV14 and TRBJ2-7; D tentatively reads TRBD1 or TRBD2 (5 bases each). The CDR3 sequence is 15 residues long. Trimming took 1 base from V and 2 from J, leaving 12 bases between them. Per germline, CDR1 SGHDN and CDR2 FVKESK. The variable domain in full, with the rest retrieved from reference TRBV14 and TRBJ2-7, is EAGVTQFPSHSVIEKGQTVTLRCDPISGHDNLYWYRRVMGKEIKFLLHFVKESKQDESGMPNNRFLAERTGGTYSTLKVQPAELEDSGVYFCASSQGAGRTYEQYFGPGTRLTVT.

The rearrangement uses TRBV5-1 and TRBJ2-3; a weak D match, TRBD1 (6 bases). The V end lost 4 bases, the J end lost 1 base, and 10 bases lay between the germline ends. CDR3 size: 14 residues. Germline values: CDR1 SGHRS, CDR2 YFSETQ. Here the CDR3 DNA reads TGCGCCAGCAGCGAGGACAGTCGCACAGATACGCAGTATTTT. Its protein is CASSEDSRTDTQYF.

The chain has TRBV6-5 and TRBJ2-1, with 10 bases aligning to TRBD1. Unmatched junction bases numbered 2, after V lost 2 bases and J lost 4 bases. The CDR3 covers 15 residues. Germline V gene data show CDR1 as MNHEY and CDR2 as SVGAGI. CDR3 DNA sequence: TGTGCCAGCAGTTACGGGACAGGGGTTTACAATGAGCAGTTCTTC. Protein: CASSYGTGVYNEQFF.

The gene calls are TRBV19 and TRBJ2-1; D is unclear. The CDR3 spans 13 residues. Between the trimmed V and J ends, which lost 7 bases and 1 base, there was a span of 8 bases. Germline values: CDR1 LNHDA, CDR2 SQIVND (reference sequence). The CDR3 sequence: CASMERSYNEQFF. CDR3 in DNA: TGTGCCAGTATGGAGAGATCCTACAATGAGCAGTTCTTC.

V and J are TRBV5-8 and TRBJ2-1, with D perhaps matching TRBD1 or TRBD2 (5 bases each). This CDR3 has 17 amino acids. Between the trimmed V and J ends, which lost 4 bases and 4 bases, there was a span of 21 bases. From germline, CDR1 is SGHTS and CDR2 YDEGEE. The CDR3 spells CASSTQGRGSGYNEQFF. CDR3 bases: TGTGCCAGCAGCACCCAGGGCCGAGGGTCTGGGTACAATGAGCAGTTCTTC.

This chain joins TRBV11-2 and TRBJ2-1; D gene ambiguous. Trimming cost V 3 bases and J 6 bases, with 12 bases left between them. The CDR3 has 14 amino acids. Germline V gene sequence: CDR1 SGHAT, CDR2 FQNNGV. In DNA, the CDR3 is TGTGCCAGCAGCTTTGTTGTGAACCCCAATGAGCAGTTCTTC. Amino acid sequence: CASSFVVNPNEQFF.

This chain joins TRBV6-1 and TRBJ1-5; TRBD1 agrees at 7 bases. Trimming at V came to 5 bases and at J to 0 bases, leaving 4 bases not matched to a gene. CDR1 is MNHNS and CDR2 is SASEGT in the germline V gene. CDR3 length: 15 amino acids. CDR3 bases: TGTGCCAGCAGTTTCGACAGGGTTAGCAATCAGCCCCAGCATTTT. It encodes CASSFDRVSNQPQHF.

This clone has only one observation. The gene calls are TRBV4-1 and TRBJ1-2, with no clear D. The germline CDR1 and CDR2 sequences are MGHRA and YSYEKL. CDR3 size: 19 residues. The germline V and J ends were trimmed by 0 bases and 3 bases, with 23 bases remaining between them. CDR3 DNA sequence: TGCGCCAGCAGCCAAGAGTACCTAGTGGGTGGTGGTTATGACTATGGCTACACCTTC. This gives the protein CASSQEYLVGGGYDYGYTF.

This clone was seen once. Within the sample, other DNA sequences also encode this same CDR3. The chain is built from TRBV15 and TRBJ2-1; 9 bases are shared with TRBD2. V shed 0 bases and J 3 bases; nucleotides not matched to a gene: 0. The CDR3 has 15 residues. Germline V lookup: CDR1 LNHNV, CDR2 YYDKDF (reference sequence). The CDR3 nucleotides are TGTGCCACCAGCAGAGATAGCGGGAGCTACAATGAGCAGTTCTTC. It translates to CATSRDSGSYNEQFF.

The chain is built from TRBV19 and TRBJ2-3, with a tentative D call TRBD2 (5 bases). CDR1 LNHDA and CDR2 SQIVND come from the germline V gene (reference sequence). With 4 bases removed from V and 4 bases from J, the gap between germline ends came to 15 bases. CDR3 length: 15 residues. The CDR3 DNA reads TGTGCCAGTAGTAAAGGGAGTCTTGGCGCAGATACGCAGTATTTT. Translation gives CASSKGSLGADTQYF.

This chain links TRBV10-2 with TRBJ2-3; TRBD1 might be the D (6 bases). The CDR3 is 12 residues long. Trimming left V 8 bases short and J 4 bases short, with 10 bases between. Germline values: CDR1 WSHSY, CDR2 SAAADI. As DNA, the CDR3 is TGCGCCAGCGTCCAGGGGTCAGATACGCAGTATTTT. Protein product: CASVQGSDTQYF.

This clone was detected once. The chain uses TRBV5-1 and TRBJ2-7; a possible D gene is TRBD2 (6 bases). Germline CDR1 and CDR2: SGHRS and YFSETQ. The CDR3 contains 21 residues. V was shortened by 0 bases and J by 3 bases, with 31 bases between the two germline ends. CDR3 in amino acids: CASSLGLGSGHLSLAFYEQYF. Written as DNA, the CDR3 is TGCGCCAGCAGCTTGGGGCTGGGTAGCGGCCATCTGTCTTTGGCGTTCTACGAGCAGTACTTC.

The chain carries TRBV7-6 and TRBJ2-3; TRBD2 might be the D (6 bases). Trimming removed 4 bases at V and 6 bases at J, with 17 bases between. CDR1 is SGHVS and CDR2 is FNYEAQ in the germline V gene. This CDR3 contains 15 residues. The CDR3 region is CASSSLGLRGDTQYF. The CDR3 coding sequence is TGTGCCAGCAGCTCCCTCGGACTGCGGGGCGATACGCAGTATTTT.

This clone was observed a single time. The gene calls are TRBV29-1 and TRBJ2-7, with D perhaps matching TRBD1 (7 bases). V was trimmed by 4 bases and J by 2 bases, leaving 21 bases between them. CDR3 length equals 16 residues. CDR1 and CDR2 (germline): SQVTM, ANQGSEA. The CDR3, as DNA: TGCAGCGTTGTGGCAGGGGGGAAAGGGAGGACCTACGAGCAGTACTTC. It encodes CSVVAGGKGRTYEQYF.

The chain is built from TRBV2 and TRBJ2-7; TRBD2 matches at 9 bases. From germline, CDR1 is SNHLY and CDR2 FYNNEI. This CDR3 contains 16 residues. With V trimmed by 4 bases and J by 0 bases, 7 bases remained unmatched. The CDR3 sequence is CASSGSGLASSYEQYF. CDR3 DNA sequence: TGTGCCAGCAGTGGGTCAGGACTAGCGAGCTCCTACGAGCAGTACTTC.

CDR3: CASTEVAGGPGETQYF. The CDR3 coding sequence is TGCGCCAGCACTGAGGTAGCGGGAGGGCCCGGAGAGACCCAGTACTTC. This chain links TRBV5-1 with TRBJ2-5, with TRBD2 identical over 11 bases. Unmatched junction bases numbered 11, after V lost 6 bases and J lost 4 bases. The CDR3 is made up of 16 amino acids. CDR1 is SGHRS and CDR2 is YFSETQ in the germline V gene.

The CDR3 region has the DNA TGTGCCAGCAGCGGCTCGGTACGGGGGTACGAGCAGTACTTC. Its protein is CASSGSVRGYEQYF. The rearrangement uses TRBV11-2 and TRBJ2-7, with D maybe TRBD2 (6 bases). Germline V gives CDR1 SGHAT, CDR2 FQNNGV. The CDR3 has 14 amino acids. Trimming left V 5 bases short and J 4 bases short, with 15 bases between.